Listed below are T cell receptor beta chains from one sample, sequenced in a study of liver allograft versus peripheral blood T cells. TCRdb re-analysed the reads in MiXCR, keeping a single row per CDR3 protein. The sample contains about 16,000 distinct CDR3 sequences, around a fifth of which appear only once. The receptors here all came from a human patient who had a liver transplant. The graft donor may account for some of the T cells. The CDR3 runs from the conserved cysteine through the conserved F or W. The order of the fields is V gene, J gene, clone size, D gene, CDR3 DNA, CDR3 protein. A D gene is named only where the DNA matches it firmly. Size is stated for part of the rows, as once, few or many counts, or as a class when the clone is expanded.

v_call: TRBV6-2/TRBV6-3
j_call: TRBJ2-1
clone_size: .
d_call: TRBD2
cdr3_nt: TGTGCCAGCAGTCCACCGGGACTAGCGGGGAGCTCCTACAATGAGCAGTTCTTC
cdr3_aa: CASSPPGLAGSSYNEQFF

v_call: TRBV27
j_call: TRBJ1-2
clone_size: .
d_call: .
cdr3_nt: TGTGCCAGCAGTACTCCCGGGGCCGGCTACACCTTC
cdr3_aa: CASSTPGAGYTF

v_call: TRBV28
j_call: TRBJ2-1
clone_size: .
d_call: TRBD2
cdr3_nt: TGTGCCAGTGGGGGGGGAGGTACCTACAATGAGCAGTTCTTC
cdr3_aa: CASGGGGTYNEQFF

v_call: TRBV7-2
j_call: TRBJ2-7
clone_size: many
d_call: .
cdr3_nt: TGTGCCAGCAGCTTAGGACGTCGCTCCTACGAGCAGTACTTC
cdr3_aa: CASSLGRRSYEQYF

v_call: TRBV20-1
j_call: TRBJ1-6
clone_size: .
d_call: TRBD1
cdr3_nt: TGCAGTGCTAGGGGACAGGACTATAATTCACCCCTCCACTTT
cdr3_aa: CSARGQDYNSPLHF

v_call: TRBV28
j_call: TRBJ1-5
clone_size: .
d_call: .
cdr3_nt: TGTGCCAGCAGTTTATCTTCAGGGAGCAATCAGCCCCAGCATTTT
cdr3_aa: CASSLSSGSNQPQHF

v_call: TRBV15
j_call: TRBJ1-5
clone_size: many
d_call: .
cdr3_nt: TGTGCCACCAGCAGAGATGGCAGGGGCAATCAGCCCCAGCATTTT
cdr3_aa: CATSRDGRGNQPQHF

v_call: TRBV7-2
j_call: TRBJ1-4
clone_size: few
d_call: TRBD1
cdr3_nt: TGTGCCAGCAGCTCCTCAGGGGGGGCTAATGAAAAACTGTTTTTT
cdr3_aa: CASSSSGGANEKLFF

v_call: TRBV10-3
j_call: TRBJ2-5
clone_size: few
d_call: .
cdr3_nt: TGTGCCATCAGTGAGGGTGCGTCCGGGGAGACCCAGTACTTC
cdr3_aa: CAISEGASGETQYF

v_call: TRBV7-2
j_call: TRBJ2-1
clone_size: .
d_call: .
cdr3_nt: TGTGCCAGCAGCTTAGCGTTTTCCTGGGACAATGAGCAGTTCTTC
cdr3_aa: CASSLAFSWDNEQFF

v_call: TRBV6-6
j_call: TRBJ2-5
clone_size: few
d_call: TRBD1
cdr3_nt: TGTGCCAGCAGGTTCACAGGGGGACAAGAGACCCAGTACTTC
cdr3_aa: CASRFTGGQETQYF

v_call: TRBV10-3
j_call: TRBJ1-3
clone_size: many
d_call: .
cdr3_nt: TGTGCCATCAGTGGGTCGTCCGCCTCCTCTGGAAACACCATATATTTT
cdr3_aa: CAISGSSASSGNTIYF

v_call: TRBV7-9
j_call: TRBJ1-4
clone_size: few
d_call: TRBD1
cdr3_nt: TGTGCCAGCAGCTTACCTTCAGGGGGCGTTGAAAAACTGTTTTTT
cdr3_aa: CASSLPSGGVEKLFF

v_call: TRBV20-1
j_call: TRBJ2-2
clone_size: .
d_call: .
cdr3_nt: TGCAGTGCTAGTAGTGGTGTCACCGGGGAGCTGTTTTTT
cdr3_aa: CSASSGVTGELFF

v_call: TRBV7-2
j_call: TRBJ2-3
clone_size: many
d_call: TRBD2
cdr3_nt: TGTGCCAGCAGCTTAGCGCCGGCGGGAGGAACAGATACGCAGTATTTT
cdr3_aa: CASSLAPAGGTDTQYF

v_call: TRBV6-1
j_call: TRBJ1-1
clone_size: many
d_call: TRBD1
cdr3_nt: TGTGCCAGCAGTACAGGGGGCGCCGGGAACACTGAAGCTTTCTTT
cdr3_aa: CASSTGGAGNTEAFF

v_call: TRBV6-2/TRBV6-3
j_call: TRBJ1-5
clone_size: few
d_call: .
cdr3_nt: TGTGCCAGCAGTTATACAGGGAGTCACGGTCAGCCCCAGCATTTT
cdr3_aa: CASSYTGSHGQPQHF

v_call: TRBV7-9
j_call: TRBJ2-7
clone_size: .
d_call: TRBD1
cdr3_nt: TGTGCCAGCAGTTTCCGGGACAGTCCCTACGAGCAGTACTTC
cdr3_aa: CASSFRDSPYEQYF

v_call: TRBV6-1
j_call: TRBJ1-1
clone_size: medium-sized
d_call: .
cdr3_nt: TGTGCCAGCAGTTGGCAGTTGGAGAACACTGAAGCTTTCTTT
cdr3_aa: CASSWQLENTEAFF

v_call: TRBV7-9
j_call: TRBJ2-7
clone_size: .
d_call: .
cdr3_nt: TGTGCCAGCAGCTTAAAATCCGAGCAGTACTTC
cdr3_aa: CASSLKSEQYF

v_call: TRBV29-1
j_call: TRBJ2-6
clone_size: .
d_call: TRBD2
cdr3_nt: TGCAGCGTTGTAGGGAGGGCTGGGGCCAACGTCCTGACTTTC
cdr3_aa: CSVVGRAGANVLTF

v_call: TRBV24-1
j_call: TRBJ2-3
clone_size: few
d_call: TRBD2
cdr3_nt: TGTGCCACCAGTGAGACGGGACTAGCGGGATCCACAGATACGCAGTATTTT
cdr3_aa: CATSETGLAGSTDTQYF

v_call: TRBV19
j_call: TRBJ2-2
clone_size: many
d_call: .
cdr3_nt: TGTGCCAGTAGTGTATATCGATCGGACACCGGGGAGCTGTTTTTT
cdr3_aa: CASSVYRSDTGELFF

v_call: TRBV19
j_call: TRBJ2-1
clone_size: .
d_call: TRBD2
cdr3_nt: TGTGCCAGTAGTAGCCCACTAGCGTCAACCTACAATGAGCAGTTCTTC
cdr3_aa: CASSSPLASTYNEQFF

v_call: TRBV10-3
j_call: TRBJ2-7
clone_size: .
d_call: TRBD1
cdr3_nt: TGTGCCATCAGTTCAGGGGGTGCCAGCTCCTACGAGCAGTACTTC
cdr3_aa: CAISSGGASSYEQYF

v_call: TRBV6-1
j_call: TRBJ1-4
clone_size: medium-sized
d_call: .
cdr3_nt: TGTGCCAGCAGTGAAGAACGCCGTCAGGAGGAAAAACTGTTTTTT
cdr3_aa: CASSEERRQEEKLFF

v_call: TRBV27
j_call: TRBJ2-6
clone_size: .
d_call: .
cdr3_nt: TGTGCCAGCAGTTTTGAAGGGGCTGGGGCCAACGTCCTGACTTTC
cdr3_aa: CASSFEGAGANVLTF

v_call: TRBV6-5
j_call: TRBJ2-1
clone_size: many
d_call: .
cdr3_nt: TGTGCCAGCACTTTAGCCCCAACCTACAATGAGCAGTTCTTC
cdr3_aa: CASTLAPTYNEQFF

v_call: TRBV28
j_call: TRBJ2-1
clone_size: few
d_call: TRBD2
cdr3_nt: TGTGCCAGCAGTTTAGAGGGACTAGCGGGAGGCAATGAGCAGTTCTTC
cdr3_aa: CASSLEGLAGGNEQFF

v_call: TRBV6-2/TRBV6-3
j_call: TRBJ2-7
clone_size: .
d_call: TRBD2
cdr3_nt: TGTGCCAGCAGTTACTTAGCGGGAGTCGCCTACGAGCAGTACTTC
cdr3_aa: CASSYLAGVAYEQYF

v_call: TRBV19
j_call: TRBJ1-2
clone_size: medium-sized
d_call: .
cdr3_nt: TGTGCCAGTAGTATGAATGGCTACACCTTC
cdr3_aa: CASSMNGYTF